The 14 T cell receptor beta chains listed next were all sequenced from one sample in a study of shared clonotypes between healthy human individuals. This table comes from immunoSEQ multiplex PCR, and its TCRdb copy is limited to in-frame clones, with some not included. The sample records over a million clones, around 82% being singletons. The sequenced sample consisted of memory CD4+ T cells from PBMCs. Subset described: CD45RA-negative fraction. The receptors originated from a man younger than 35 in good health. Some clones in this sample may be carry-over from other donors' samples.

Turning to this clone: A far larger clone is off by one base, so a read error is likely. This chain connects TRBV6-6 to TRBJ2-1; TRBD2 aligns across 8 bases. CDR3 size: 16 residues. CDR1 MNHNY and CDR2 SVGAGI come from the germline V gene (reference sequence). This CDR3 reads CAGSYSTSVKYNEQFF. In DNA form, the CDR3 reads TGTGCCGGCAGTTACTCGACTAGCGTTAAATACAATGAGCAGTTCTTC.

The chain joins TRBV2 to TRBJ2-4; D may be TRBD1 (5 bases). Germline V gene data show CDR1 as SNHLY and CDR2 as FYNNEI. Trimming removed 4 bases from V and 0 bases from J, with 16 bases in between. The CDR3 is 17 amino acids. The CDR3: CASSGRQGATAKNIQYF. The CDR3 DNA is TGTGCCAGCAGTGGACGCCAGGGTGCTACAGCCAAAAACATTCAGTACTTC.

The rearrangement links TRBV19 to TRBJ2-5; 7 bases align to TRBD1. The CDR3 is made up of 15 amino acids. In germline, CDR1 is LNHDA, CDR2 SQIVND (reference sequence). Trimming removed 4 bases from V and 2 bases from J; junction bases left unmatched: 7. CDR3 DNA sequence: TGTGCCAGTAGTACCACGGACAGGCTACAAGAGACCCAGTACTTC. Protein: CASSTTDRLQETQYF.

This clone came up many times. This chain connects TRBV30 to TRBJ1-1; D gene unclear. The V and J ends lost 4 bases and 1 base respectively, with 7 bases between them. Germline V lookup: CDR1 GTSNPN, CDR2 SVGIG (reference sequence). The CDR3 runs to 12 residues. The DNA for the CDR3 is TGTGCCTGGAAATGGGCGAACACTGAAGCTTTCTTT. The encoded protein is CAWKWANTEAFF.

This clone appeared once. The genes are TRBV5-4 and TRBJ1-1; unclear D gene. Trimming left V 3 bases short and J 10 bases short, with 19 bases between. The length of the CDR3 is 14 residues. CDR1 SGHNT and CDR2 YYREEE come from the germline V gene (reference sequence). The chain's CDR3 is CASSSLGQRRGAFF. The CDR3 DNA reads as TGTGCCAGCAGCTCTCTGGGCCAGCGCCGAGGAGCTTTCTTT.

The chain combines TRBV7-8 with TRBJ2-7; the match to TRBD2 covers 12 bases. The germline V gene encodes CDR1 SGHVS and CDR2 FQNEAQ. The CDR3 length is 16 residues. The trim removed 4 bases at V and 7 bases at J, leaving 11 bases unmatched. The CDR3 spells CASSSSGRADSREQYF. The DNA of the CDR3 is TGTGCCAGCAGCTCTAGCGGGAGGGCCGACTCGCGAGAGCAGTACTTC.

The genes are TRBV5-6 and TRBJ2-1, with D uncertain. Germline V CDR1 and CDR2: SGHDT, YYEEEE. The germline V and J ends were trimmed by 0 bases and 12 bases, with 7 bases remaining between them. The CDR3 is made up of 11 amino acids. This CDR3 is CASSLGAGQFF. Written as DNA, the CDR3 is TGTGCCAGCAGCTTGGGGGCAGGGCAGTTCTTC. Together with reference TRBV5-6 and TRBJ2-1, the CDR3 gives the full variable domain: DAGVTQSPTHLIKTRGQQVTLRCSPKSGHDTVSWYQQALGQGPQFIFQYYEEEERQRGNFPDRFSGHQFPNYSSELNVNALLLGDSALYLCASSLGAGQFFGPGTRLTVL.

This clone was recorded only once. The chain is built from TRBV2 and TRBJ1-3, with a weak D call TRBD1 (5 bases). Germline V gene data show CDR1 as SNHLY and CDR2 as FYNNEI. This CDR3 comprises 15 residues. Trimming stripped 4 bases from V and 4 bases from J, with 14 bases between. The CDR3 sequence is CASSAEGLRGNTIYF. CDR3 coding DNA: TGTGCCAGCAGTGCGGAGGGGTTGAGAGGAAACACCATATATTTT.

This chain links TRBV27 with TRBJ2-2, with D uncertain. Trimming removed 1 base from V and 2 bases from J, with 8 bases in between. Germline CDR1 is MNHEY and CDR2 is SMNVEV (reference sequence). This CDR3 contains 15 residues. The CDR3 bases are TGTGCCAGCAGTTTATTTGGCGTTAACACCGGGGAGCTGTTTTTT. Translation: CASSLFGVNTGELFF.

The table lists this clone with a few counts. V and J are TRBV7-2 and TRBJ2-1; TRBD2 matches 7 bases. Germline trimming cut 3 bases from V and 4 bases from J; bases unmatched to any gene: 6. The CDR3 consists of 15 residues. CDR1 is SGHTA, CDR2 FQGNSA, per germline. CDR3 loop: CASSFTSDGYNEQFF. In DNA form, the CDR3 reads TGTGCCAGCAGCTTTACTAGCGATGGTTACAATGAGCAGTTCTTC.

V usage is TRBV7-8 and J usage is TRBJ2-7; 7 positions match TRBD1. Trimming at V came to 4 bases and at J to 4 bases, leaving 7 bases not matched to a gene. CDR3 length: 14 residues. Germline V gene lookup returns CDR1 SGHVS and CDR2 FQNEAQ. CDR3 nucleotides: TGTGCCAGCAGCTCCCAGGGGGTAGGATACGAGCAGTACTTC. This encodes CASSSQGVGYEQYF.

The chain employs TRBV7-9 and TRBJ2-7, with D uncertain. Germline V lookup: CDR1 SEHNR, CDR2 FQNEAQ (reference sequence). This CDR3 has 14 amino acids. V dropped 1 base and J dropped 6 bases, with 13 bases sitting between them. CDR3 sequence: CASSLDGLLVEQYF. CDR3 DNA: TGTGCCAGCAGCTTAGATGGGCTCCTGGTCGAGCAGTACTTC.

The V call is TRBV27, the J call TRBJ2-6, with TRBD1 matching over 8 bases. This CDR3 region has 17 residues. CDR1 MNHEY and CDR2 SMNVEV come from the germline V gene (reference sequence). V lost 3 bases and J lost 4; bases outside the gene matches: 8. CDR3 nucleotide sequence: TGTGCCAGCAGTTTTATCCAGGGGGCTACCGGGGCCAACGTCCTGACTTTC. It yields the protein CASSFIQGATGANVLTF. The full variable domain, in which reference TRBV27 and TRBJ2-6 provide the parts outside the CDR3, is EAQVTQNPRYLITVTGKKLTVTCSQNMNHEYMSWYRQDPGLGLRQIYYSMNVEVTDKGDVPEGYKVSRKEKRNFPLILESPSPNQTSLYFCASSFIQGATGANVLTFGAGSRLTVL.

The CDR3: CASSLSTDNEKLFF. CDR3 sequence (DNA): TGCGCCAGCAGCTTGTCTACAGATAATGAAAAACTGTTTTTT. This rearrangement joins TRBV5-1 to TRBJ1-4; no definite D call. V was pared by 1 base and J by 4 bases, with 8 bases between. The germline V gene has CDR1 SGHRS and CDR2 YFSETQ. There are 14 residues in the CDR3.